The next 17 T cell receptor beta chains were all read from a single sample in a study of blood T cell repertoires in COVID-19. Generated by immunoSEQ multiplex PCR, the TCRdb table keeps only in-frame clones and is missing some. This sample has over 95,000 clones, with roughly 90% found just once. Sequenced material: peripheral blood. These receptors all come from a human donor with acute or convalescent COVID-19. The donor label of this sample is uncertain.

The chain couples TRBV5-1 to TRBJ1-1, with a tentative D call TRBD1 (6 bases). The germline CDR1 and CDR2 sequences are SGHRS and YFSETQ. The V and J ends lost 4 bases and 5 bases respectively, with 18 bases between them. The CDR3 is made up of 15 amino acids. The CDR3 DNA sequence: TGCGCCAGCAGCCAAAACACCAACAGGGAGACTGAAGCTTTCTTT. Translating it yields CASSQNTNRETEAFF.

The chain carries TRBV28 and TRBJ2-5; TRBD1 matches at 7 bases. This CDR3 has 15 residues. Germline CDR1 is MDHEN and CDR2 is SYDVKM. The V and J ends lost 4 bases and 4 bases, in that order; junction bases with no gene match: 9. The CDR3 spells CASSSRQGQLETQYF. The CDR3 DNA sequence: TGTGCCAGCAGTTCACGACAGGGACAGCTAGAGACCCAGTACTTC.

The chain joins TRBV6-5 to TRBJ1-1; TRBD1 is a possible D gene (6 bases). CDR1 is MNHEY, CDR2 SVGAGI, per germline. CDR3 length: 15 residues. With 4 bases removed from V and 0 bases from J, the gap between germline ends came to 12 bases. CDR3 amino acids: CASSSRDTMNTEAFF. The CDR3 DNA follows: TGTGCCAGCAGTTCCAGGGACACGATGAACACTGAAGCTTTCTTT.

V and J are TRBV7-6 and TRBJ2-7; D possibly corresponds to TRBD2 (6 bases). The CDR3 length is 16 residues. In germline, CDR1 is SGHVS, CDR2 FNYEAQ. V lost 0 bases and J lost 2, with 14 bases in between. CDR3 amino acids: CASSLAGSPGAYEQYF. In DNA form, the CDR3 reads TGTGCCAGCAGCTTAGCGGGGTCGCCGGGGGCCTACGAGCAGTACTTC. Based on the CDR3 plus reference TRBV7-6 and TRBJ2-7, the full variable domain is GAGVSQSPRYKVTKRGQDVALRCDPISGHVSLYWYRQALGQGPEFLTYFNYEAQQDKSGLPNDRFSAERPEGSISTLTIQRTEQRDSAMYRCASSLAGSPGAYEQYFGPGTRLTVT.

This CDR3 reads CASSPGQVHGYTF. Here the CDR3 DNA reads TGTGCCAGCAGTCCGGGACAGGTTCACGGCTACACCTTC. The chain is built from TRBV6-5 and TRBJ1-2; 8 bases agree with TRBD1. CDR3 size: 13 residues. V lost 5 bases to trimming and J lost 8 bases; unmatched junction nucleotides: 7. Germline CDR1 MNHEY, CDR2 SVGAGI.

The chain links TRBV6-2 or TRBV6-3 to TRBJ1-2, with D unresolved. Germline lookup yields CDR1 MNHEY and CDR2 SVGEGT. Trimming cost V 8 bases and J 4 bases, with 17 bases left between them. This CDR3 comprises 14 residues. The CDR3 sequence: CASRLSGRIYGYTF. For the CDR3, the DNA is TGTGCCAGCCGCCTCTCTGGCCGCATCTATGGCTACACCTTC.

This chain joins TRBV18 and TRBJ2-7; 12 positions agree with TRBD2. V lost 3 bases and J lost 0; bases outside the gene matches: 12. Per the germline V gene, CDR1 is KGHSH and CDR2 is LQKENI. This CDR3 spans 19 amino acids. The CDR3 spells CASSPPSTSGGHSSYEQYF. CDR3 DNA: TGTGCCAGCTCACCGCCTTCGACTAGCGGGGGCCACAGCTCCTACGAGCAGTACTTC.

The chain is built from TRBV29-1 and TRBJ1-5; no firm D call. The V end was cut by 6 bases, the J end by 2 bases, with 14 bases between. Germline V CDR1 and CDR2: SQVTM, ANQGSEA. The CDR3 extends over 14 amino acids. The CDR3 is CSVAGTVGNQPQHF. DNA for the CDR3: TGCAGCGTCGCAGGAACAGTTGGCAATCAGCCCCAGCATTTT.

The V call is TRBV2, the J call TRBJ1-2, with TRBD1 matching over 7 bases. The CDR3 spans 13 residues. CDR1 SNHLY and CDR2 FYNNEI come from the germline V gene. V shed 6 bases, J shed 8 bases, and the junction held 9 bases outside the gene matches. The DNA of the CDR3 is TGTGCCAGCAGGTTGACAGGGACTGAGGGCTACACCTTC. It specifies CASRLTGTEGYTF. The whole variable domain, remainder taken from reference TRBV2 and TRBJ1-2, is EPEVTQTPSHQVTQMGQEVILRCVPISNHLYFYWYRQILGQKVEFLVSFYNNEISEKSEIFDDQFSVERPDGSNFTLKIRSTKLEDSAMYFCASRLTGTEGYTFGSGTRLTVV.

The chain recombines TRBV18 with TRBJ2-1; 11 bases are shared with TRBD1. Trimming cost V 4 bases and J 5 bases; bases outside gene matches: 1. The CDR3 runs 14 residues. Per germline, CDR1 KGHSH and CDR2 LQKENI. CDR3 in amino acids: CASSRGQGDNEQFF. The CDR3 nucleotides read TGTGCCAGCTCACGGGGACAGGGGGACAATGAGCAGTTCTTC.

J is TRBJ2-1 and V is TRBV24-1, with 13 bases identical to TRBD2. The germline gives CDR1 KGHDR, CDR2 SFDVKD. V was clipped by 0 bases and J by 9 bases; unmatched bases: 1. There are 15 residues in the CDR3. This CDR3 reads CATSDLTSGRAEQFF. CDR3 nucleotides: TGTGCCACCAGTGATTTGACTAGCGGGAGGGCTGAGCAGTTCTTC.

The chain links TRBV2 to TRBJ1-2; the D gene is possibly TRBD1 (6 bases). In germline, CDR1 is SNHLY, CDR2 FYNNEI. V lost 3 bases and J 6 bases, leaving 8 bases between the germline ends. CDR3 size: 12 residues. The CDR3 region is CASSETGDGYTF. CDR3 coding DNA: TGTGCCAGCAGTGAGACAGGAGATGGCTACACCTTC.

This clone appeared a few times. The chain is built from TRBV11-2 and TRBJ1-4, with TRBD1 matching 9 bases. CDR3 size: 14 residues. Germline V gene lookup returns CDR1 SGHAT and CDR2 FQNNGV. The J segment lost 8 bases and the V segment lost 5 bases, leaving 6 bases of the junction unmatched. This CDR3 is CASSLDRGAEKLFF. The CDR3 region has the DNA TGTGCCAGCAGCCTCGACAGGGGGGCAGAAAAACTGTTTTTT.

The V gene is TRBV10-3, the J gene TRBJ2-7, with a weak D call TRBD1 (5 bases). Germline assignment: CDR1 ENHRY and CDR2 SYGVKD. The CDR3 length is 11 residues. V lost 8 bases and J lost 1, with 6 bases in between. The CDR3 nucleotides read TGTGCCATCCGACAGTCCTACGAGCAGTACTTC. Translating it yields CAIRQSYEQYF.

The rearrangement uses TRBV29-1 and TRBJ2-6; a weak D match, TRBD1 (6 bases). This CDR3 has 16 amino acids. V lost 4 bases, J lost 1 base, and 14 bases lay in between. Germline assignment: CDR1 SQVTM and CDR2 ANQGSEA. CDR3 protein: CSVGRGFSSGANVLTF. The CDR3 DNA is TGCAGCGTTGGCAGGGGATTCTCTTCTGGGGCCAACGTCCTGACTTTC.

This rearrangement joins TRBV7-8 to TRBJ2-2, with 9 bases identical to TRBD2. Germline V gene lookup returns CDR1 SGHVS and CDR2 FQNEAQ. Losses at the gene ends were 2 bases for V and 4 bases for J; bases not matched to a gene: 5. The CDR3 loop spans 16 amino acids. CDR3 bases: TGTGCCAGCAGCTTATGGGTTAGCGGGGGCACCGGGGAGCTGTTTTTT. As protein: CASSLWVSGGTGELFF.

The gene calls are TRBV3-1 (or the pseudogene TRBV3-2) and TRBJ2-3, with D possibly being TRBD1 (5 bases). Germline assignment: CDR1 LGHDT and CDR2 YNNKEL (reference sequence). The CDR3 covers 16 residues. The V end lost 7 bases, the J end lost 2 bases, and 19 bases lay between the germline ends. The CDR3: CASNPKRQTFTDTQYF. The CDR3 DNA is TGTGCCAGCAACCCTAAGAGACAGACTTTCACAGATACGCAGTATTTT.